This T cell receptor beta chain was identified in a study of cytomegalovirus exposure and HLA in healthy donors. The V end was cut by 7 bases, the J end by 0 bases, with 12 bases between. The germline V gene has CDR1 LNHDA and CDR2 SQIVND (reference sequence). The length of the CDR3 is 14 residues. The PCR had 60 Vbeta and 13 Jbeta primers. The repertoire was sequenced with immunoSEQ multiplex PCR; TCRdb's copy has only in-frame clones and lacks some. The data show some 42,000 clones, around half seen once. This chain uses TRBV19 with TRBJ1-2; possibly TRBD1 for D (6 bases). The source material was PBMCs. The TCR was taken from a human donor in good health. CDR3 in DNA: TGTGCCAGTACCTGGACAGCTCCTAACTATGGCTACACCTTC. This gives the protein CASTWTAPNYGYTF.